The source of this T cell receptor beta chain is a study of T cell changes during pregnancy in multiple sclerosis. V was shortened by 0 bases and J by 9 bases, with 13 bases between the two germline ends. Germline V gene sequence: CDR1 SGHNT, CDR2 YYREEE (reference sequence). The CDR3 is made up of 14 amino acids. Some clones are missing from TCRdb's copy, which holds only in-frame ones; the method was immunoSEQ multiplex PCR. Of around 66,000 clones listed, roughly 91% are singletons. The chain couples TRBV5-4 to TRBJ2-1; possibly TRBD2 for D (7 bases). The sample was peripheral blood, taken in the third trimester of pregnancy. The clonotype was recovered from a female donor in good health, enrolled as a control in a pregnancy study. The CDR3 DNA sequence: TGTGCCAGCAGCTTGGTAGGGGGGGGGAGTGAGCAGTTCTTC. It yields the protein CASSLVGGGSEQFF.